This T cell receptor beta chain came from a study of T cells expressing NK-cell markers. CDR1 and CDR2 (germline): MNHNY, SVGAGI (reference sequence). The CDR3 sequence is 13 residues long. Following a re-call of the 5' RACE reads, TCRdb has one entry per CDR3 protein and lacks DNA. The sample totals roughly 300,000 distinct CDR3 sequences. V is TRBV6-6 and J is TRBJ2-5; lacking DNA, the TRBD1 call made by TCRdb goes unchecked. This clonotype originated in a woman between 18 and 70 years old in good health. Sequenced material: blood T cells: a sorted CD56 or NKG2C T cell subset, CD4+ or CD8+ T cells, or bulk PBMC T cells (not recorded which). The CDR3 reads CASSPPARETQYF.